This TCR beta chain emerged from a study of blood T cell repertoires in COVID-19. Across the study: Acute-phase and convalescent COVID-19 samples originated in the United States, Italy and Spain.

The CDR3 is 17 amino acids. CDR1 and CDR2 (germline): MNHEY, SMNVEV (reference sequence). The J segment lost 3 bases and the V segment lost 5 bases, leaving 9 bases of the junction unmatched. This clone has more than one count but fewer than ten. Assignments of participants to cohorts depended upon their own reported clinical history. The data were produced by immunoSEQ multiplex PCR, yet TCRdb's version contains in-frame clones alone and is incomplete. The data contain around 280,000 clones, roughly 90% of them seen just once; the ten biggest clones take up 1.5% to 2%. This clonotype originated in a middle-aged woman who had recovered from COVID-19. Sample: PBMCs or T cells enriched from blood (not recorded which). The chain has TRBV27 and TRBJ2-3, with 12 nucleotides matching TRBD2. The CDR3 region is CASSPYSSGRGTDTQYF. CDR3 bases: TGTGCCAGCAGTCCCTATTCTAGCGGGAGGGGGACAGATACGCAGTATTTT.